The sequence of this T cell receptor beta chain was determined in a study of glioma-infiltrating T cells after dendritic cell vaccination. This clone has more than one count but fewer than ten. This CDR3 is built from 14 residues. Germline assignment: CDR1 SGHTA and CDR2 FQGNSA. Between the trimmed V and J ends, which lost 3 bases and 7 bases, there was a span of 13 bases. Clones were sequenced by immunoSEQ multiplex PCR, and TCRdb holds only the in-frame ones, with some missing. The sample lists around 87,000 clones, around four fifths occurring once. Indicated time point: after dendritic cell vaccination, including at tumor progression/relapse.

The chain combines TRBV7-2 with TRBJ2-1; possibly TRBD1 for D (5 bases). This TCR was recovered from a human donor with glioblastoma. The sequences come from blood, collected after dendritic cell vaccination. Here the CDR3 DNA reads TGTGCCAGCAGCTTTTCTCCAGGGCGGAATGAGCAGTTCTTC. This sequence encodes CASSFSPGRNEQFF. Full variable domain (outside the CDR3, taken from reference TRBV7-2 and TRBJ2-1): GAGVSQSPSNKVTEKGKDVELRCDPISGHTALYWYRQSLGQGLEFLIYFQGNSAPDKSGLPSDRFSAERTGGSVSTLTIQRTQQEDSAVYLCASSFSPGRNEQFFGPGTRLTVL.